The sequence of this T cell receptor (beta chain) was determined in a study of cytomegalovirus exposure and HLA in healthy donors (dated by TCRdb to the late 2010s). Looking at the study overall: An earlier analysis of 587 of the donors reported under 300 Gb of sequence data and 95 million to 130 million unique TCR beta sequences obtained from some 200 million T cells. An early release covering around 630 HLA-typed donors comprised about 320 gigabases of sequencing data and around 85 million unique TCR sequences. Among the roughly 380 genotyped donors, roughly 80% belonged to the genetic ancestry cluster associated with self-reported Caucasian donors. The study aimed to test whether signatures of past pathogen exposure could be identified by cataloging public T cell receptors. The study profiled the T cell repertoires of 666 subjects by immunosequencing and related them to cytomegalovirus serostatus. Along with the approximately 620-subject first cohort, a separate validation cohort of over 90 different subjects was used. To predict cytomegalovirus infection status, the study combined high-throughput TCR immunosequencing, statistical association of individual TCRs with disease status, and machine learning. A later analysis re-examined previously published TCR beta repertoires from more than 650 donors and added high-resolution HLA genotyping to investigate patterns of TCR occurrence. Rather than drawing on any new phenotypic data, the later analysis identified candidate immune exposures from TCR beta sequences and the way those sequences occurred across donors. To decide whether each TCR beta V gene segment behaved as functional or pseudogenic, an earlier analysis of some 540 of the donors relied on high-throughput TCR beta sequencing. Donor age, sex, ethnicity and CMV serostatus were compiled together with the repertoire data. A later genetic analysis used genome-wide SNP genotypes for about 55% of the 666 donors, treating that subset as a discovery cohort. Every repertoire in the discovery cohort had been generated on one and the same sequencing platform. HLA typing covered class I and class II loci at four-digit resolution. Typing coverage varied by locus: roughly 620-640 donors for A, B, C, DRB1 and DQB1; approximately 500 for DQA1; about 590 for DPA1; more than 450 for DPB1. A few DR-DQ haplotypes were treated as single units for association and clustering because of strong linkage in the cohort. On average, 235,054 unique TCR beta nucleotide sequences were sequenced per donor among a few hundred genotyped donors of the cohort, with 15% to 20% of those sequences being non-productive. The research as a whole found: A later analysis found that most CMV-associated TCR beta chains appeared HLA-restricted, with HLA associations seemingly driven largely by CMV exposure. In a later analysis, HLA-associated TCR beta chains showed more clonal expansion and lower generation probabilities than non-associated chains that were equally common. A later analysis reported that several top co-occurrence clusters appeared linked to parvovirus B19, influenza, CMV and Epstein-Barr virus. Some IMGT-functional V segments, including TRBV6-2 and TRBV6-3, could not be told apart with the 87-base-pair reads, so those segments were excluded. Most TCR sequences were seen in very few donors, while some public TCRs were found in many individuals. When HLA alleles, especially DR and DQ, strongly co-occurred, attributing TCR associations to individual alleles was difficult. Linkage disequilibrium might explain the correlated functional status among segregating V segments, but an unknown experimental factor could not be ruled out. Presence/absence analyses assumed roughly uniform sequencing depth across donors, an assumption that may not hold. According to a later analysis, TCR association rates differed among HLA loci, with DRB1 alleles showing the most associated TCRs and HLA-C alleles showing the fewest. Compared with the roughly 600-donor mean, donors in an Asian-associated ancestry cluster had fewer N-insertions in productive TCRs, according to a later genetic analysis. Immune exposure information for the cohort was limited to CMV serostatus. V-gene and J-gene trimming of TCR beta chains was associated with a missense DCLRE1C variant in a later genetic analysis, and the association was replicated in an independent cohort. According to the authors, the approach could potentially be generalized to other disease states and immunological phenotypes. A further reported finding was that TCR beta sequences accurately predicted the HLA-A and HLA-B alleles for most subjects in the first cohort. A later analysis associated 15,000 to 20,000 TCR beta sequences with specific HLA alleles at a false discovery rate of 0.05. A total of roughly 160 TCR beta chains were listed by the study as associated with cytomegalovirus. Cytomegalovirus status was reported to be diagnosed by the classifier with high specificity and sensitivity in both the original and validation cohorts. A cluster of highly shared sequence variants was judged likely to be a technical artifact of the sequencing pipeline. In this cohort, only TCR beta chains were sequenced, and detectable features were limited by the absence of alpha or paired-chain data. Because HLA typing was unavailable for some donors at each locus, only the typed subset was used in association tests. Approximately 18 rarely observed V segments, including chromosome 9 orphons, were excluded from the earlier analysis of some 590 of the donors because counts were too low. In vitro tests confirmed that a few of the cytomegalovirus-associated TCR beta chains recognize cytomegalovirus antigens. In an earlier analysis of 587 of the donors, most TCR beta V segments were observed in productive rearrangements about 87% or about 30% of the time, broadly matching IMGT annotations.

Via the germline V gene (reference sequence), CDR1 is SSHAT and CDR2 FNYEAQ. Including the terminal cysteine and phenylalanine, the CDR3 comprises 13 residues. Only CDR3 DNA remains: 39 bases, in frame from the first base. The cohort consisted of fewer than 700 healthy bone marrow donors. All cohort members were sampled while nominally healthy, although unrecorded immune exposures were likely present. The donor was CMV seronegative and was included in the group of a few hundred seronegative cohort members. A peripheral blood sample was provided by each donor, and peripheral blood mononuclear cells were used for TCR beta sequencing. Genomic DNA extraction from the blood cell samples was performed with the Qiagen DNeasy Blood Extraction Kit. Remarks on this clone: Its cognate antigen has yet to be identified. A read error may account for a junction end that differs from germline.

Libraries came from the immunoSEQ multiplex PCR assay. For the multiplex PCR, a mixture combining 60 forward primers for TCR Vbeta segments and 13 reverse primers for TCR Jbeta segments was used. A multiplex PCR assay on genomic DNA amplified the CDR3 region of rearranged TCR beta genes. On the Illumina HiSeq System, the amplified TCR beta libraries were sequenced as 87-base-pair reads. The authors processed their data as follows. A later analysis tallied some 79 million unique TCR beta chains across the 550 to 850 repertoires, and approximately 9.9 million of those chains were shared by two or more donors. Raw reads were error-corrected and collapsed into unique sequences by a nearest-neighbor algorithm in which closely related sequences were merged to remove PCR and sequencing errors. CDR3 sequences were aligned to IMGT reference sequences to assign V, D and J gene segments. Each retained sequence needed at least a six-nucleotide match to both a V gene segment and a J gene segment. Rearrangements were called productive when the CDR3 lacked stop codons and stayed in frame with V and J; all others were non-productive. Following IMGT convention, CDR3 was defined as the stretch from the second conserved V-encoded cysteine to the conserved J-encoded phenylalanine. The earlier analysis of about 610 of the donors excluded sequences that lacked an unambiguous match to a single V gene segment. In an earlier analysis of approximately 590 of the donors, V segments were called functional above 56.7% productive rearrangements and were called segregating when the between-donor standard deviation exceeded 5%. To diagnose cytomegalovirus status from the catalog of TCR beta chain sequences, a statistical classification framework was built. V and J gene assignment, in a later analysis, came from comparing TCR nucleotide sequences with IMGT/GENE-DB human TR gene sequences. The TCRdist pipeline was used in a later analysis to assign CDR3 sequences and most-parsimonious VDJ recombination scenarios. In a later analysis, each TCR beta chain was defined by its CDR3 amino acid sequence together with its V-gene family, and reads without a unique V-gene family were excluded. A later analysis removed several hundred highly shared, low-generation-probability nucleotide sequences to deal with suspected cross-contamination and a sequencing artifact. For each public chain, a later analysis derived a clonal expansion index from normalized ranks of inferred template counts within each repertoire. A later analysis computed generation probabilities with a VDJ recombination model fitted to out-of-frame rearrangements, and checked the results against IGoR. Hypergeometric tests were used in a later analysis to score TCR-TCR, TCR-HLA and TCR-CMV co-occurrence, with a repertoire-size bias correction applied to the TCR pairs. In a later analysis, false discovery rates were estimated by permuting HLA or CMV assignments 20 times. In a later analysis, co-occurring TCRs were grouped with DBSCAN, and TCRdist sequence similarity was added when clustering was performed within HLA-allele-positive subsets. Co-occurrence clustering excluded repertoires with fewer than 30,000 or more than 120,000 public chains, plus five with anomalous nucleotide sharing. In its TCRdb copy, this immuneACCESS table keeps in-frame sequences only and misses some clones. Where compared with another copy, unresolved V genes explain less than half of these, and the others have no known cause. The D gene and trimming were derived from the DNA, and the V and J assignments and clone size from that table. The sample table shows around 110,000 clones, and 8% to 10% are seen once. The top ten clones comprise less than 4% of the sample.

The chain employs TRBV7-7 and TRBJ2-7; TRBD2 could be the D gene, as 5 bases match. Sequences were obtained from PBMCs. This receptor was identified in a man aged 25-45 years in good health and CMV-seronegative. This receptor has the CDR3 CASSPPGSYEQYF. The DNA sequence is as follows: TGTGCTAGCAGCCCACCGGGATCCTACGAGCAGTACTTC.